The 9 T cell receptor beta chains below were found in one sample sequenced in a study of T cell responses to AZD1222 COVID-19 vaccine. Generated by immunoSEQ multiplex PCR, the TCRdb table keeps only in-frame clones and is missing some. Here the sample spans approximately 80,000 clones, 80% to 90% being singletons. The specimen comprised peripheral blood, sampled on day 0 of AZD1222 vaccination. Receptors were obtained from an adult in good health.

V is TRBV7-2 and J is TRBJ2-1, with D unclear. This CDR3 spans 15 amino acids. V was trimmed by 0 bases and J by 3 bases, leaving 9 bases between them. The V gene's germline CDR1 is SGHTA and CDR2 FQGNSA. The CDR3 reads CASSLAVRVYNEQFF. CDR3 coding DNA: TGTGCCAGCAGCTTAGCCGTTCGAGTCTACAATGAGCAGTTCTTC.

The chain recombines TRBV5-1 with TRBJ2-7; the D gene is possibly TRBD1 (6 bases). Germline V gene sequence: CDR1 SGHRS, CDR2 YFSETQ. Trimming cost V 2 bases and J 4 bases, with 13 bases left between them. The CDR3 length is 14 residues. In DNA, the CDR3 is TGCGCCAGCAGCTTTGGGGGCAGGGTATACGAGCAGTACTTC. This codes for CASSFGGRVYEQYF.

The V call is TRBV6-5, the J call TRBJ1-4; 7 nucleotides match TRBD1. Unmatched junction bases numbered 5, after V lost 6 bases and J lost 7 bases. Germline V gene lookup returns CDR1 MNHEY and CDR2 SVGAGI. The length of the CDR3 is 13 residues. CDR3 amino acids: CASRPRGGEKLFF. In DNA, the CDR3 is TGTGCCAGCAGACCCAGGGGGGGTGAAAAACTGTTTTTT.

The chain carries TRBV9 and TRBJ2-1; 7 bases match TRBD2. Germline V lookup: CDR1 SGDLS, CDR2 YYNGEE. The trim removed 4 bases at V and 0 bases at J, leaving 13 bases unmatched. This CDR3 has 18 amino acids. The CDR3 nucleotides read TGTGCCAGCAGCTTTCGTTACCGGGGCGGGAGCTCCTACAATGAGCAGTTCTTC. Translating it yields CASSFRYRGGSSYNEQFF.

This clone has more than one count but fewer than ten. The CDR3 loop is CASSSETGNQPQHF. The CDR3, as DNA: TGTGCCAGCTCTTCAGAGACAGGGAATCAGCCCCAGCATTTT. The chain uses TRBV18 and TRBJ1-5, with 7 bases identical to TRBD1. The germline V gene has CDR1 KGHSH and CDR2 LQKENI. This CDR3 has 14 residues. Trimming cost V 6 bases and J 4 bases; bases outside gene matches: 6.

CDR3 DNA sequence: TGTGCCAGCAGTTATAGCCGGGGACTCTCCGGAAACACCATATATTTT. This sequence encodes CASSYSRGLSGNTIYF. The chain uses TRBV6-5 and TRBJ1-3; possibly TRBD1 for D (5 bases). The CDR3 extends over 16 amino acids. Trimming stripped 3 bases from V and 4 bases from J, with 16 bases between. Germline V gene data show CDR1 as MNHEY and CDR2 as SVGAGI.

This clone was found once. V and J are TRBV2 and TRBJ1-6, with D perhaps matching TRBD1 (5 bases). The V gene's germline CDR1 is SNHLY and CDR2 FYNNEI. V was pared by 7 bases and J by 14 bases, with 15 bases between. CDR3 length: 12 residues. The CDR3 loop is CASTGDRGTLHF. Written as DNA, the CDR3 is TGTGCCAGCACGGGGGACCGGGGCACCCTCCACTTT.

As regards this clone: This same CDR3 is encoded by further DNA sequences in the sample. The chain combines TRBV19 with TRBJ1-5; D is unresolved. Germline V lookup: CDR1 LNHDA, CDR2 SQIVND (reference sequence). Trimming stripped 1 base from V and 0 bases from J, with 7 bases between. This CDR3 comprises 15 residues. The CDR3 nucleotides read TGTGCCAGTAGTATAGTATGGGATAGCAATCAGCCCCAGCATTTT. As protein: CASSIVWDSNQPQHF.

V usage is TRBV19 and J usage is TRBJ2-4, with no clear D. CDR3 length: 12 amino acids. V lost 1 base, J lost 8 bases, and 6 bases lay in between. Germline V gives CDR1 LNHDA, CDR2 SQIVND (reference sequence). Here the CDR3 DNA reads TGTGCCAGTAGTATAGGTAGGGACATTCAGTACTTC. Translated: CASSIGRDIQYF.